The sequence of this T cell receptor (beta chain) was determined in a study of control samples from healthy donors and cancer patients. Details on this clone: This sample includes further DNA sequences coding for the same CDR3.

Germline V CDR1 and CDR2: SGDLS, YYNGEE. V was trimmed by 2 bases and J by 4 bases, leaving 7 bases between them. This CDR3 spans 13 amino acids. The protocol was immunoSEQ multiplex PCR, while the TCRdb copy is restricted to in-frame clones and leaves out a portion. The table records approximately 70,000 clones, over 75% of them present only once. This chain uses TRBV9 with TRBJ2-1, with D possibly being TRBD2 (5 bases). The sample was PBMCs. The sequence derives from a woman aged 50 to 65 with colorectal cancer. The chain's CDR3 is CASSVGEYNEQFF. In DNA, the CDR3 is TGTGCCAGCAGCGTGGGAGAGTACAATGAGCAGTTCTTC.